These T cell receptor beta chains were read from a single sample in a study of cytomegalovirus exposure and HLA in healthy donors. Sequencing was performed with immunoSEQ multiplex PCR; in TCRdb, only in-frame clones are kept and a portion is missing. This table holds some 160,000 clones, approximately 81% found once. Specimen: PBMCs. The receptors were gathered from a middle-aged woman in good health and CMV-seropositive. Both conserved end residues are part of each CDR3. The order of the fields is V gene, J gene, CDR3 protein.

TRBV7-8	TRBJ1-2	CASSLVRLAGPVANYGYTF
TRBV7-8	TRBJ2-7	CASSLAQRSYEQYF
TRBV13	TRBJ1-4	CASSLRSSGFTNEKLFF
TRBV7-2	TRBJ1-1	CASSLYKNTEAFF
TRBV28	TRBJ2-7	CASRDSDEFRQYF
TRBV7-3	TRBJ1-1	CASSRGRGSTEAFF
TRBV28	TRBJ1-1	CASSRGFAAFF
TRBV6-5	TRBJ1-6	CASTWDRRKSPLHF
TRBV11-2	TRBJ2-7	CASSSPRTSGETYF
TRBV28	TRBJ2-2	CASSLLQGNSGELFF
TRBV4-3	TRBJ2-3	CASSQGLGGGPRDTQYF
TRBV7-8	TRBJ2-3	CASSLVSSGGRTDTQYF
TRBV15	TRBJ1-1	CATSRESGSYTEAFF
TRBV6-6	TRBJ2-4	CASSYGIGQENIQYF
TRBV6-1	TRBJ1-1	CASSEAGTARAFF
TRBV6-5	TRBJ1-1	CASSYATGSGQAFF
TRBV6-9	TRBJ2-7	CASSILPGTGIYEQYF
TRBV7-2	TRBJ2-1	CASSLEASGRSLHEQFF
TRBV19	TRBJ2-7	CASSIVGSTYEQYF
TRBV9	TRBJ2-5	CASSVGPQLAEETQYF
TRBV11-2	TRBJ2-7	CASSSRVTGYEQYF
TRBV5-6	TRBJ2-7	CASSFLSNEQYF
TRBV28	TRBJ2-5	CATHSGGVKETQYF
TRBV9	TRBJ2-1	CASSVVGTGLKDEQFF
TRBV9	TRBJ1-5	CASSVEGGDQPQHF
TRBV19	TRBJ1-1	CASSIAGGNTEAFF
TRBV10-1	TRBJ1-2	CASSSDRGGYTF
TRBV28	TRBJ2-3	CASSSSGGWADTQYF
TRBV30	TRBJ1-1	CAWMRGQGADFFNTEAFF
TRBV19	TRBJ1-4	CASSTRTGGADEKLFF
TRBV5-5	TRBJ1-2	CASSWGGDGTYGYTF